The source of this T cell receptor beta chain is a study of T cells after yellow fever vaccination. TCRdb reprocessed the 5' RACE reads via MiXCR and lists one record per CDR3 protein. Of fewer than 400,000 distinct CDR3 sequences listed, under 7.5% were seen once; the top ten hold over 14%. At least ten counts were recorded for this clonotype. The V and J ends lost 1 base and 4 bases respectively, with 14 bases between them. The CDR3 has 15 residues. Germline CDR1 SGHAT, CDR2 FQNNGV. The chain links TRBV11-2 to TRBJ2-7, with D hard to call. The source of this sequence is a man aged 25 to 40 who received the YFV17D yellow fever vaccine. The sequencing used PBMCs, collected 5 days after the yellow fever booster vaccination. CDR3 bases: TGTGCCAGCAGCTTAGCGCCGGTTGGGGAATACGAGCAGTACTTC. This translates into CASSLAPVGEYEQYF.